This T cell receptor beta chain was captured in a study of lung T cells in sarcoidosis with Löfgren's syndrome. Overall study findings and caveats: Multiple Löfgren's syndrome patients reportedly shared TRAV12-1 and TRBV2 CDR3 motifs, suggesting public CD4+ TCRs. Sarcoidosis antigen recognition was only suggested, antigen unidentified. The most expanded V genes in Löfgren's patients were reportedly TRAV12-1 and TRBV2. TRBV2 was the preferred pairing partner of TRAV12-1, with similar CDR3s.

The CDR3 extends over 13 amino acids. Deletions cut 11 bases from V and 0 bases from J, with 11 bases between. Looked up from germline, CDR1 is SNHLY and CDR2 is FYNNEI. TCRdb re-called the reads with MiXCR, one entry per CDR3 protein. Of about 19,000 distinct CDR3 sequences detected, about 21% appear once; the ten largest clones hold approximately 0.76%. This clonotype has a count of ten or more. Antigen: not known. This sequence originates from a human donor with sarcoidosis (Löfgren's syndrome or another form), or a control subject (not recorded which). Input material: CD4+ T cells from bronchoalveolar lavage. The rearrangement joins TRBV2 to TRBJ1-3; no reliable D call. This CDR3 reads CAGRRNSGNTIYF. CDR3 DNA sequence: TGTGCCGGAAGGAGGAACTCTGGAAACACCATATATTTT.